This passage covers 13 T cell receptor beta chains from one sample sequenced in a study of T cell repertoires in cytomegalovirus infection. MiXCR was run by TCRdb on the reads, yielding one entry per CDR3 protein. This table holds about 740,000 distinct CDR3 sequences, less than 40% found once. Sequenced input: PBMCs. The receptors come from a human donor in good health (CMV status not recorded). Some clones in this sample may be carry-over from other donors' samples.

The chain recombines TRBV7-9 with TRBJ1-6; TRBD1 matches at 9 bases. Germline CDR1 SEHNR, CDR2 FQNEAQ (reference sequence). The CDR3 length is 16 residues. The junction had 3 bases not matched to a gene; V was cut back by 1 base and J by 5 bases. The DNA of the CDR3 is TGTGCCAGCAGCTTAGTACAGGGGGCTAATAATTCACCCCTCCACTTT. It yields the protein CASSLVQGANNSPLHF. Combining the CDR3 with reference TRBV7-9 and TRBJ1-6 gives the whole variable domain DTGVSQNPRHKITKRGQNVTFRCDPISEHNRLYWYRQTLGQGPEFLTYFQNEAQLEKSRLLSDRFSAERPKGSFSTLEIQRTEQGDSAMYLCASSLVQGANNSPLHFGNGTRLTVT.

A note on this clonotype: At one boundary the junction diverges from the germline segment, which might be a read error. This chain connects TRBV7-2 to TRBJ2-7; 7 bases align to TRBD1. This CDR3 contains 15 residues. The germline gives CDR1 SGHTA, CDR2 FQGNSA. The CDR3 is CASSLGVGQIYEPYF. The CDR3 DNA reads as TGTGCCAGCAGCTTAGGGGTGGGACAGATATACGAGCCGTACTTC.

This chain connects TRBV7-8 to TRBJ2-5; 13 positions match TRBD2. The junction had 6 bases not matched to a gene; V was cut back by 1 base and J by 1 base. The length of the CDR3 is 18 residues. Germline V gene sequence: CDR1 SGHVS, CDR2 FQNEAQ. CDR3 residues: CASSLGLAGGPFQETQYF. The CDR3 nucleotides are TGTGCCAGCAGCTTAGGACTAGCGGGGGGCCCCTTCCAAGAGACCCAGTACTTC.

This clonotype occurred many times. V is TRBV10-2 and J is TRBJ2-7, with D uncertain. This CDR3 is 13 amino acids long. V dropped 2 bases and J dropped 2 bases, with 7 bases sitting between them. Looked up from germline, CDR1 is WSHSY and CDR2 is SAAADI. CDR3 DNA: TGCGCCAGCAGTGAGACGGAGACCTACGAGCAGTACTTC. Translated: CASSETETYEQYF.

This clonotype showed up many times. The chain has TRBV7-2 and TRBJ2-1, with 10 bases identical to TRBD2. The CDR3 consists of 15 residues. Germline V gives CDR1 SGHTA, CDR2 FQGNSA. The V and J ends lost 1 base and 9 bases, in that order; junction bases with no gene match: 6. CDR3 region: CASSLERGGRGEQFF. The CDR3 bases are TGTGCCAGCAGCTTAGAGCGGGGGGGCCGGGGTGAGCAGTTCTTC.

The chain joins TRBV4-1 to TRBJ2-5; TRBD1 is a possible D gene (6 bases). Germline loops: CDR1 MGHRA, CDR2 YSYEKL. CDR3 length: 15 residues. V dropped 5 bases and J dropped 3 bases, with 16 bases sitting between them. The CDR3 coding sequence is TGCGCCAGCAGCGCCCACAGGGTGGCGGAAGAGACCCAGTACTTC. Protein: CASSAHRVAEETQYF.

This clonotype was counted between two and nine times. The genes are TRBV7-8 and TRBJ2-1, with 7 bases that match TRBD2. Germline V CDR1 and CDR2: SGHVS, FQNEAQ. The trim removed 5 bases at V and 2 bases at J, leaving 6 bases unmatched. This CDR3 is built from 15 residues. CDR3 loop: CASSTKRGAYNEQFF. In DNA, the CDR3 is TGTGCCAGCAGCACCAAGCGGGGAGCCTACAATGAGCAGTTCTTC. Full variable domain (remainder filled in from reference TRBV7-8 and TRBJ2-1): GAGVSQSPRYKVAKRGQDVALRCDPISGHVSLFWYQQALGQGPEFLTYFQNEAQLDKSGLPSDRFFAERPEGSVSTLKIQRTQQEDSAVYLCASSTKRGAYNEQFFGPGTRLTVL.

This clonotype was observed a few times. The chain combines TRBV12-3 or TRBV12-4 with TRBJ2-2; D could derive from TRBD1 or TRBD2 (5 bases each). The CDR3 is 14 residues long. V was pared by 7 bases and J by 7 bases, with 16 bases between. CDR3 in amino acids: CASKGREFIGELFF. The CDR3 nucleotides are TGTGCCAGCAAGGGCAGGGAGTTTATCGGGGAGCTGTTTTTT.

This chain connects TRBV28 to TRBJ2-7; D not resolved. The CDR3 consists of 11 residues. Germline V gives CDR1 MDHEN, CDR2 SYDVKM. The ends were cut back, 10 bases at V and 6 bases at J, with 13 bases in the middle. The CDR3 region has the DNA TGTGCCACCAGACTTAGCAGCGAGCAGTACTTC. Amino acids: CATRLSSEQYF.

The chain has TRBV28 and TRBJ2-7, with 7 bases lining up with TRBD1. CDR3 size: 15 residues. Germline V gives CDR1 MDHEN, CDR2 SYDVKM. The J segment lost 3 bases and the V segment lost 8 bases, leaving 13 bases of the junction unmatched. This CDR3 is CASWPDRDFYYEQYF. CDR3 nucleotides: TGTGCCAGCTGGCCAGACAGGGATTTTTACTACGAGCAGTACTTC.

This clonotype was seen a handful of times. This chain connects TRBV19 to TRBJ2-3, with TRBD2 identical over 14 bases. Germline-derived CDR1 and CDR2 are LNHDA and SQIVND (reference sequence). Unmatched junction bases numbered 4, after V lost 2 bases and J lost 6 bases. This CDR3 is 16 amino acids long. Written as DNA, the CDR3 is TGTGCCAGTAGTATACGACTAGCGGGAGGGTCGGATACGCAGTATTTT. Its translation: CASSIRLAGGSDTQYF.

The rearrangement joins TRBV30 to TRBJ2-7; D not certain. The CDR3 length is 11 residues. Trimming removed 3 bases from V and 5 bases from J, with 8 bases in between. Germline V gene sequence: CDR1 GTSNPN, CDR2 SVGIG (reference sequence). The CDR3 DNA sequence: TGTGCCTGGAGGCTAGGGAACGAGCAGTACTTC. It translates to CAWRLGNEQYF.

The rearrangement uses TRBV19 and TRBJ1-5, with D perhaps matching TRBD1 (6 bases). The CDR3 has 14 amino acids. V lost 3 bases and J lost 5, with 11 bases in between. CDR1 LNHDA and CDR2 SQIVND come from the germline V gene (reference sequence). In DNA form, the CDR3 reads TGTGCCAGTAGTATGCCCAGGGGCTATCAGCCCCAGCATTTT. It is translated as CASSMPRGYQPQHF.